This T cell receptor beta chain was found in a study of blood T cell repertoires in COVID-19. Looked up from germline, CDR1 is MRHNA and CDR2 is SNTAGT. This CDR3 contains 18 residues. The J segment lost 0 bases and the V segment lost 2 bases, leaving 4 bases of the junction unmatched. In this sample, this clone turned up a few times. TCRdb keeps only in-frame clones here, not all; method: immunoSEQ multiplex PCR. The table has 150,000 to 200,000 clones, about four fifths seen once. This rearrangement joins TRBV6-4 to TRBJ2-1, with 13 bases aligning to TRBD2. Sequencing was carried out using PBMCs or T cells enriched from blood (not recorded which). This clonotype originated in an older woman who had recovered from COVID-19. The CDR3 region is CASSDGGLAGSSYNEQFF. DNA for the CDR3: TGTGCCAGCAGTGACGGGGGACTAGCGGGGAGCTCCTACAATGAGCAGTTCTTC.